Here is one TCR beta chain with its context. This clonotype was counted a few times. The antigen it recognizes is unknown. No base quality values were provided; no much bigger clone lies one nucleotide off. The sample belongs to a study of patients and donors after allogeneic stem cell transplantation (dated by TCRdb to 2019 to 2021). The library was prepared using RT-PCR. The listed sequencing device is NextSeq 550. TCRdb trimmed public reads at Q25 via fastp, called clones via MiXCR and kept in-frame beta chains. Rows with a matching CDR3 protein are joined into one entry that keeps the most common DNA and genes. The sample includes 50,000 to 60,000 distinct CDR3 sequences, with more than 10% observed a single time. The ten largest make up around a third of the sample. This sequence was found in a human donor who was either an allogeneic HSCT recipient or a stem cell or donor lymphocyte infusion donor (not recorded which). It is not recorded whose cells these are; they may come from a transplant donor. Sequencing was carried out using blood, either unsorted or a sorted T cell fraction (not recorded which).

The CDR3 corresponds to CASSLALASGTYNEQFF. The nucleotide sequence is TGTGCCAGCAGTTTAGCGCTGGCTAGCGGAACTTACAATGAGCAGTTCTTC. The chain was built from TRBV12-3 or TRBV12-4 and TRBJ2-1; 7 of the junction bases match TRBD2. The cysteine opens and the phenylalanine closes a CDR3 of 17 amino acids. The kept DNA is CDR3 alone, 51 bases in frame from the first base. After removal of 0 bases from V and 4 bases from J, the junction retains 9 bases not matched to a gene.